The T cell receptor (beta chain) under discussion was sequenced for a study of OX40 agonist ivuxolimab in advanced cancers. Assay used: immunoSEQ multiplex PCR; TCRdb lists only in-frame clones, some missing. The data hold under 100,000 clones, with more than 65% observed a single time. The origin of this receptor is an adult with an advanced solid tumor such as melanoma, head and neck, liver or kidney cancer. Sequencing used CD4+ or CD8+ T cells sorted from blood, obtained in a trial of the OX40 agonist ivuxolimab.

The CDR3 region is CASSFGGAGGVTGELFF. CDR3 bases: TGTGCCAGCAGCTTTGGGGGAGCGGGGGGGGTCACCGGGGAGCTGTTTTTT. V and J are TRBV5-4 and TRBJ2-2, with TRBD2 identical over 10 bases. The junction had 8 bases not matched to a gene; V was cut back by 2 bases and J by 4 bases. Per the germline V gene, CDR1 is SGHNT and CDR2 is YYREEE (reference sequence). The CDR3 is 17 residues long. Filled out from reference TRBV5-4 and TRBJ2-2, the complete variable domain reads ETGVTQSPTHLIKTRGQQVTLRCSSQSGHNTVSWYQQALGQGPQFIFQYYREEENGRGNFPPRFSGLQFPNYSSELNVNALELDDSALYLCASSFGGAGGVTGELFFGEGSRLTVL.